The clone carrying this T cell receptor (beta chain) was counted a few times. The data originate from a study of TIL therapy for anti-PD-1-resistant metastatic lung cancer. In the study overall: Patients then received nivolumab; progressors got lymphodepletion, TIL and IL-2.

This was the immunoSEQ v3 assay. Sequencing depth was 1.5 million to 2 million read pairs for survey level, roughly 4.5-6.5 million for deep. Data came from immunoSEQ multiplex PCR; TCRdb stores just in-frame clones and leaves some out. The profile covers about 16,000 clones, with less than 80% appearing a single time and around 33% taken by the ten largest. Indicated time point: pre-treatment sample, taken before nivolumab and TIL therapy. This CDR3 is 15 amino acids long. The germline gives CDR1 MGHRA, CDR2 YSYEKL. V lost 4 bases and J lost 3; bases outside the gene matches: 8. This clonotype was sampled from a person aged 25-85 years with non-small cell lung cancer. The J gene is TRBJ1-1, the V gene TRBV4-1; 7 nucleotides agree with TRBD1. Sequencing was performed on blood, taken at baseline. Here the CDR3 DNA reads TGCGCCAGCAGCCTTTGGGTCAGGGGGGACACTGAAGCTTTCTTT. Translated: CASSLWVRGDTEAFF.